This TCR beta chain was captured by sequencing in a study of blood T cell repertoires in COVID-19. At the level of the study: PBMCs, B-cell-depleted T cells, or T cells provided the cDNA or gDNA that made up the material.

The germline V gene encodes CDR1 MDHEN and CDR2 SYDVKM. There are 14 residues in the CDR3. V was pared by 4 bases and J by 7 bases, with 3 bases of the junction left unmatched. Using immunoSEQ multiplex PCR, the repertoire was profiled, and TCRdb retains in-frame clones only, with some absent. The sample lists 200,000 to 300,000 clones, about 88% occurring once. V is TRBV28 and J is TRBJ1-6, with 8 bases that match TRBD1. The source material was peripheral blood. This sequence was found in a woman in her sixties or seventies with COVID-19, enrolled during active disease. CDR3 DNA: TGTGCCAGCAGTTCGACAGGGGAGAATTCACCCCTCCACTTT. This codes for CASSSTGENSPLHF.